This T cell receptor beta chain was observed in a study of blood T cell repertoires in COVID-19. Generated by immunoSEQ multiplex PCR, the TCRdb table keeps only in-frame clones and is missing some. This sample has approximately 450,000 clones, with approximately 90% found just once. The V and J ends lost 7 bases and 3 bases respectively, with 16 bases between them. The germline V gene encodes CDR1 SNHLY and CDR2 FYNNEI. The CDR3 is 14 residues long. The chain uses TRBV2 and TRBJ2-7, with a weak D call TRBD2 (6 bases). The source of this sequence is a woman aged 30 to 39 with acute or convalescent COVID-19. Input material: peripheral blood. This chain's CDR3 is CASTRTLGGYEQYF. The CDR3 DNA reads TGTGCCAGCACAAGAACCTTGGGGGGCTACGAGCAGTACTTC.